Below are 12 T cell receptor beta chains sequenced from a single sample in a study of blood T cell repertoires in COVID-19. TCRdb's table, derived via immunoSEQ multiplex PCR, lists solely in-frame clones and lacks some. The sample lists some 180,000 clones, roughly 89% occurring once. Sample: PBMCs or T cells enriched from blood (not recorded which). Receptors originate from a woman in her twenties or thirties who had been exposed to COVID-19.

There are a few counts of this clone. The chain couples TRBV2 to TRBJ2-3, with 11 bases that match TRBD2. The CDR3 is 18 residues long. The V gene's germline CDR1 is SNHLY and CDR2 FYNNEI. J lost 2 bases, V lost 7 bases, and 14 bases had no gene match. The CDR3 here is CASTGLVTSGANTDTQYF. CDR3 nucleotide sequence: TGTGCCAGCACCGGTCTTGTGACTAGCGGGGCGAACACAGATACGCAGTATTTT.

This clone has more than one count but fewer than ten. This chain joins TRBV10-1 and TRBJ1-2; possible D gene TRBD1, 5 bases. There are 15 residues in the CDR3. Trimming removed 3 bases from V and 8 bases from J, with 19 bases in between. The germline gives CDR1 WNHNN, CDR2 SYGVQD (reference sequence). In nucleotides, the CDR3 is TGCGCCAGCAGTGATTCCGACCGGATTCAGGGAGGCTACACCTTC. Translating it yields CASSDSDRIQGGYTF.

The chain uses TRBV9 and TRBJ1-5, with 9 bases lining up with TRBD1. With 7 bases clipped from V and 4 bases from J, the junction kept 3 bases outside the gene matches. The CDR3 is 13 amino acids. CDR1 is SGDLS and CDR2 is YYNGEE in the germline V gene. CDR3 in amino acids: CASGGQGNQPQHF. CDR3 in DNA: TGTGCCAGCGGAGGACAGGGGAATCAGCCCCAGCATTTT.

The V and J genes are TRBV5-8 and TRBJ2-1, with D maybe TRBD2 (6 bases). The germline V gene encodes CDR1 SGHTS and CDR2 YDEGEE. This CDR3 is built from 16 residues. Deletions cut 3 bases from V and 7 bases from J, with 20 bases between. This CDR3 is CASSWAGTKGRNEQFF. The CDR3, as DNA: TGTGCCAGCAGCTGGGCCGGGACGAAGGGGAGGAATGAGCAGTTCTTC.

This clone appeared a few times. The CDR3 end shows no conserved phenylalanine or tryptophan, and so a read error is likely. The DNA is left out, because the CDR3 cannot be placed on it with certainty; the CDR3 is given as TCRdb lists it. The J gene is TRBJ2-3, the V gene TRBV2; TRBD2, the D gene given by the table, was not confirmed from the DNA. Germline loops: CDR1 SNHLY, CDR2 FYNNEI. The CDR3 is made up of 13 amino acids, end residues included. The CDR3 protein is CASSVVGTTAPNS.

As concerns this clone: The limits of the CDR3 on the DNA are not certain, so only TCRdb's listed CDR3 is given. This rearrangement joins TRBV21-1 to TRBJ1-2. TRBV21-1 is flagged as a pseudogene. The CDR3 comprises 13 residues, both ends counted. The CDR3 spells CASSPDFRGGYTF.

This clone came up once. CDR3 amino acids: CASSVGSFGEQFF. CDR3 in DNA: TGTGCCAGTAGTGTTGGTAGTTTCGGTGAGCAGTTCTTC. The V call is TRBV19, the J call TRBJ2-1, with D unclear. CDR1 and CDR2 from the germline V gene are LNHDA and SQIVND (reference sequence). The CDR3 is 13 residues long. Between the trimmed V and J ends, which lost 5 bases and 9 bases, there was a span of 14 bases.

V gene TRBV21-1 combines with J gene TRBJ2-1; the listed D gene, TRBD1, was not tested against the DNA. TRBV21-1 is annotated as a pseudogene. The CDR3 has 16 residues. The CDR3 sequence is CASSKGRQGPHNEQFF. The CDR3 DNA sequence: TGTGCCAGCAGCAAAGGGCGGCAGGGCCCGCACAATGAGCAGTTCTTC.

This sequence joins TRBV6-5 and TRBJ1-1; 10 bases agree with TRBD1. Trimming at V came to 5 bases and at J to 3 bases, leaving 3 bases not matched to a gene. CDR3 size: 14 residues. The V gene's germline CDR1 is MNHEY and CDR2 SVGAGI. CDR3: CASSPDRGYTEAFF. Written as DNA, the CDR3 is TGTGCCAGCAGTCCGGACAGGGGGTACACTGAAGCTTTCTTT.

The chain is built from TRBV30 and TRBJ1-2, with 7 bases fitting TRBD1. CDR1 is GTSNPN and CDR2 is SVGIG in the germline V gene (reference sequence). V shed 1 base, J shed 4 bases, and the junction held 3 bases outside the gene matches. This CDR3 is built from 13 residues. DNA for the CDR3: TGTGCCTGGAGTGCCGGGACAGCCTATGGCTACACCTTC. Translating it yields CAWSAGTAYGYTF.

This clone came up a few times. This sequence joins TRBV6-5 and TRBJ1-5, with a weak D call TRBD1 (6 bases). Germline V lookup: CDR1 MNHEY, CDR2 SVGAGI. Trimming took off 6 bases at V and 6 bases at J, with 18 bases between the two ends. The CDR3 is made up of 15 amino acids. The CDR3 reads CASSIDTGSGQPQHF. CDR3 DNA: TGTGCCAGCAGCATCGACACAGGGTCCGGTCAGCCCCAGCATTTT.

This chain uses TRBV6-5 with TRBJ1-2; TRBD1 agrees at 8 bases. J lost 2 bases, V lost 7 bases, and 9 bases had no gene match. CDR1 and CDR2 from the germline V gene are MNHEY and SVGAGI. This CDR3 has 15 amino acids. As DNA, the CDR3 is TGTGCCAGCACCCCTAGGCGGACAGGGAACTATGGCTACACCTTC. Its protein product is CASTPRRTGNYGYTF.